What follows are 29 T cell receptor beta chains derived from one specimen sequenced in a study of cytomegalovirus exposure and HLA in healthy donors. TCRdb's table, derived via immunoSEQ multiplex PCR, lists solely in-frame clones and lacks some. This sample has around 300,000 clones, with approximately 86% found just once. Sequencing was carried out using PBMCs. Receptors were obtained from a man aged 30-40 years in good health and CMV-seronegative.

The rearrangement links TRBV19 to TRBJ2-7, with 8 positions matching TRBD1. This CDR3 has 14 amino acids. J was trimmed by 4 bases and V by 6 bases; bases with no gene match: 8. CDR1 and CDR2 (germline): LNHDA, SQIVND (reference sequence). The CDR3 spells CASRPQGEGYEQYF. The CDR3 bases are TGTGCCAGTAGACCACAGGGGGAAGGGTACGAGCAGTACTTC.

With regard to this clone: The same CDR3 arises from other DNA sequences in this sample as well. This chain links TRBV11-2 with TRBJ2-7; D is unclear. CDR1 SGHAT and CDR2 FQNNGV come from the germline V gene. The V and J ends lost 5 bases and 4 bases respectively, with 9 bases between them. The CDR3 loop spans 12 amino acids. CDR3 in amino acids: CASSPLTYEQYF. DNA for the CDR3: TGTGCCAGCAGCCCGTTAACATACGAGCAGTACTTC.

The chain combines TRBV18 with TRBJ2-7; 8 nucleotides match TRBD1. The CDR3 consists of 17 residues. Losses at the gene ends were 8 bases for V and 3 bases for J; bases not matched to a gene: 18. Germline CDR1 KGHSH, CDR2 LQKENI. The CDR3 DNA reads TGTGCCAGCCAACCCGCGGGCGGGACAGGTATGAACTACGAGCAGTACTTC. This codes for CASQPAGGTGMNYEQYF.

The V gene is TRBV5-1, the J gene TRBJ2-2; TRBD1 aligns across 8 bases. V lost 4 bases and J lost 5; bases outside the gene matches: 7. CDR3 size: 15 residues. Germline assignment: CDR1 SGHRS and CDR2 YFSETQ. CDR3 coding DNA: TGCGCCAGCAGCCCAACGACAGGGGCGACCGGGGAGCTGTTTTTT. It codes for CASSPTTGATGELFF. The full variable domain, in which reference TRBV5-1 and TRBJ2-2 provide the parts outside the CDR3, is KAGVTQTPRYLIKTRGQQVTLSCSPISGHRSVSWYQQTPGQGLQFLFEYFSETQRNKGNFPGRFSGRQFSNSRSEMNVSTLELGDSALYLCASSPTTGATGELFFGEGSRLTVL.

The gene calls are TRBV9 and TRBJ2-7; possible D gene TRBD1, 6 bases. V lost 2 bases, J lost 2 bases, and 11 bases lay in between. The CDR3 contains 14 residues. The germline V gene has CDR1 SGDLS and CDR2 YYNGEE. This CDR3 reads CASSVGAQTYEQYF. Written as DNA, the CDR3 is TGTGCCAGCAGCGTGGGGGCACAAACCTACGAGCAGTACTTC. The full variable domain, its missing parts supplied by reference TRBV9 and TRBJ2-7, is DSGVTQTPKHLITATGQRVTLRCSPRSGDLSVYWYQQSLDQGLQFLIQYYNGEERAKGNILERFSAQQFPDLHSELNLSSLELGDSALYFCASSVGAQTYEQYFGPGTRLTVT.

The CDR3 sequence is CASSHQGYEQYF. The CDR3 nucleotides read TGTGCCAGCAGCCACCAGGGCTACGAGCAGTACTTC. The chain is built from TRBV11-2 and TRBJ2-7; a possible D gene is TRBD1 (5 bases). This CDR3 is built from 12 residues. Deletions cut 5 bases from V and 3 bases from J, with 8 bases between. Germline CDR1 reads SGHAT; CDR2 reads FQNNGV.

The chain joins TRBV5-1 to TRBJ2-7; 7 bases agree with TRBD1. The ends lost 0 bases at V and 0 bases at J; junction bases unmatched: 3. CDR3 length: 15 residues. Germline lookup yields CDR1 SGHRS and CDR2 YFSETQ. CDR3 in amino acids: CASSLAQGLSYEQYF. CDR3 DNA sequence: TGCGCCAGCAGCTTGGCACAGGGGCTCTCCTACGAGCAGTACTTC.

This clone was seen only once. The chain employs TRBV30 and TRBJ2-3, with 11 bases aligning to TRBD2. Losses at the gene ends were 0 bases for V and 5 bases for J; bases not matched to a gene: 10. This CDR3 is 17 amino acids long. Germline values: CDR1 GTSNPN, CDR2 SVGIG (reference sequence). In DNA, the CDR3 is TGTGCCTGGAGTGTCTCCTTAGCGGGGGGGCCGGGAGATACGCAGTATTTT. It translates to CAWSVSLAGGPGDTQYF.

This clone showed up just once. Written as DNA, the CDR3 is TGTGCCAGCAGCAGGGCTGTGAACACTGAAGCTTTCTTT. Translated, it gives CASSRAVNTEAFF. This chain joins TRBV21-1 and TRBJ1-1; the listed D gene, TRBD1, was not tested against the DNA. TRBV21-1 is noted as a pseudogene. The CDR3 has 13 amino acids.

The CDR3 protein is CASSPTGTGANVLTF. In DNA form, the CDR3 reads TGTGCCAGCAGCCCCACGGGTACTGGGGCCAACGTCCTGACTTTC. The V gene is TRBV5-5, the J gene TRBJ2-6; D is unresolved. The CDR3 is made up of 15 amino acids. Trimming stripped 4 bases from V and 2 bases from J, with 10 bases between. CDR1 and CDR2 (germline): SGHKS, YYEKEE (reference sequence).

V usage is TRBV7-8 and J usage is TRBJ1-2; 7 bases agree with TRBD1. Germline trimming cut 8 bases from V and 3 bases from J; bases unmatched to any gene: 24. The CDR3 spans 19 residues. The germline V gene has CDR1 SGHVS and CDR2 FQNEAQ. The CDR3 nucleotides read TGTGCCAGCCGACCAACGCCGGCGGGGCCAGGGGGTTTGGACTATGGCTACACCTTC. It encodes CASRPTPAGPGGLDYGYTF.

The gene calls are TRBV6-1 and TRBJ2-7, with a weak D call TRBD1 (5 bases). Deletions cut 6 bases from V and 1 base from J, with 10 bases between. CDR1 is MNHNS, CDR2 SASEGT, per germline. The CDR3 is 13 amino acids. The CDR3 DNA is TGTGCCAGCAGGGCAGGGTTGTCCTACGAGCAGTACTTC. Its translation: CASRAGLSYEQYF.

The CDR3 bases are TGTGCCAGCAGTGAAGGGCGGGAGCCCCAGCATTTT. Translation: CASSEGREPQHF. This chain connects TRBV2 to TRBJ1-5; D is ambiguous. V was cut by 1 base and J by 8 bases, with 6 bases left in between. Germline loops: CDR1 SNHLY, CDR2 FYNNEI. The CDR3 has 12 residues. The full variable domain, rest sourced from reference TRBV2 and TRBJ1-5, is EPEVTQTPSHQVTQMGQEVILRCVPISNHLYFYWYRQILGQKVEFLVSFYNNEISEKSEIFDDQFSVERPDGSNFTLKIRSTKLEDSAMYFCASSEGREPQHFGDGTRLSIL.

V gene TRBV7-9 combines with J gene TRBJ2-5, with TRBD2 identical over 8 bases. Unmatched junction bases numbered 11, after V lost 5 bases and J lost 3 bases. The CDR3 runs to 16 residues. The germline CDR1 and CDR2 sequences are SEHNR and FQNEAQ (reference sequence). CDR3 protein: CASSDQGGGIKETQYF. DNA of the CDR3: TGTGCCAGCAGCGACCAAGGCGGGGGGATTAAAGAGACCCAGTACTTC.

The rearrangement joins TRBV4-1 to TRBJ1-2, with 8 bases matching TRBD1. Germline lookup yields CDR1 MGHRA and CDR2 YSYEKL. This CDR3 has 14 amino acids. With V trimmed by 3 bases and J by 6 bases, 6 bases remained unmatched. The CDR3 loop is CASSQFGDRHGYTF. CDR3 coding DNA: TGCGCCAGCAGCCAGTTCGGGGACAGGCATGGCTACACCTTC.

The chain uses TRBV19 and TRBJ1-2; 9 bases fit TRBD1. Germline CDR1 LNHDA, CDR2 SQIVND (reference sequence). There are 16 residues in the CDR3. V lost 5 bases to trimming and J lost 1 base; unmatched junction nucleotides: 8. DNA for the CDR3: TGTGCCAGTAGTCTTTCCTCGGGACAGGGTAACTATGGCTACACCTTC. It specifies CASSLSSGQGNYGYTF.

The chain recombines TRBV18 with TRBJ2-3; the D is unclear. The CDR3 is 15 residues long. V lost 0 bases and J 2 bases, leaving 9 bases between the germline ends. The germline V gene has CDR1 KGHSH and CDR2 LQKENI. CDR3 in amino acids: CASSPPTGVTDTQYF. The CDR3 nucleotides read TGTGCCAGCTCACCACCAACCGGAGTCACAGATACGCAGTATTTT. Together with reference TRBV18 and TRBJ2-3, the CDR3 gives the full variable domain: NAGVMQNPRHLVRRRGQEARLRCSPMKGHSHVYWYRQLPEEGLKFMVYLQKENIIDESGMPKERFSAEFPKEGPSILRIQQVVRGDSAAYFCASSPPTGVTDTQYFGPGTRLTVL.

This rearrangement joins TRBV19 to TRBJ1-1, with a possible D match to TRBD1 (6 bases). Germline lookup yields CDR1 LNHDA and CDR2 SQIVND (reference sequence). With 5 bases removed from V and 3 bases from J, the gap between germline ends came to 16 bases. The CDR3 covers 15 residues. The CDR3 DNA reads TGTGCCAGTAGTCCCCGGGGGGCCGATTACACTGAAGCTTTCTTT. Amino acids: CASSPRGADYTEAFF.

This clone was observed once. The chain couples TRBV5-6 to TRBJ2-3, with a tentative D call TRBD1 (6 bases). The V and J ends lost 0 bases and 0 bases respectively, with 17 bases between them. CDR3 size: 18 residues. The V gene's germline CDR1 is SGHDT and CDR2 YYEEEE. The CDR3 region is CASSLDRGWQYSTDTQYF. The CDR3 DNA reads as TGTGCCAGCAGCTTGGATAGGGGGTGGCAATACAGCACAGATACGCAGTATTTT.

The chain employs TRBV19 and TRBJ2-1, with a possible D match to TRBD2 (5 bases). The CDR3 runs to 14 residues. CDR1 and CDR2 (germline): LNHDA, SQIVND (reference sequence). V gave up 1 base and J gave up 5 bases, with 9 bases separating them. The CDR3 bases are TGTGCCAGTAGTATAGCGTCCGGGGACAATGAGCAGTTCTTC. Translation: CASSIASGDNEQFF.

The chain combines TRBV5-6 with TRBJ2-5; TRBD1 matches at 7 bases. The germline gives CDR1 SGHDT, CDR2 YYEEEE. The CDR3 consists of 14 residues. V shed 3 bases and J 2 bases; nucleotides not matched to a gene: 4. The CDR3: CASSWGTEQETQYF. The CDR3 nucleotides read TGTGCCAGCAGCTGGGGGACAGAGCAAGAGACCCAGTACTTC.

This chain links TRBV15 with TRBJ2-4; 10 bases align to TRBD2. The junction had 20 bases not matched to a gene; V was cut back by 0 bases and J by 0 bases. The CDR3 length is 23 residues. Germline assignment: CDR1 LNHNV and CDR2 YYDKDF (reference sequence). In DNA form, the CDR3 reads TGTGCCACCAGCAGAGATCAGGGACTAGGGGCTAGCGGGGGAAGCTTAGCCAAAAACATTCAGTACTTC. It specifies CATSRDQGLGASGGSLAKNIQYF.

V usage is TRBV7-9 and J usage is TRBJ1-2; TRBD1 agrees at 12 bases. The J segment lost 5 bases and the V segment lost 4 bases, leaving 5 bases of the junction unmatched. The germline CDR1 and CDR2 sequences are SEHNR and FQNEAQ (reference sequence). The CDR3 spans 15 residues. This chain's CDR3 is CASSSGTGGIYGYTF. The CDR3 DNA reads as TGTGCCAGCAGCTCCGGGACAGGGGGCATATATGGCTACACCTTC.

V gene TRBV18 combines with J gene TRBJ1-5; 9 nucleotides align to TRBD1. Per the germline V gene, CDR1 is KGHSH and CDR2 is LQKENI. After removal of 3 bases from V and 0 bases from J, the junction contained 3 bases not matched to a gene. This CDR3 comprises 16 residues. This chain's CDR3 is CASSPTGQGSNQPQHF. DNA for the CDR3: TGTGCCAGCTCACCTACGGGACAGGGTAGCAATCAGCCCCAGCATTTT. Variable domain in full (rest from reference TRBV18 and TRBJ1-5): NAGVMQNPRHLVRRRGQEARLRCSPMKGHSHVYWYRQLPEEGLKFMVYLQKENIIDESGMPKERFSAEFPKEGPSILRIQQVVRGDSAAYFCASSPTGQGSNQPQHFGDGTRLSIL.

The V gene is TRBV6-6, the J gene TRBJ1-2; 9 bases match TRBD1. The CDR3 has 13 amino acids. V trimming: 7 bases; J trimming: 8 bases; junction bases outside the gene matches: 8. Germline CDR1 and CDR2: MNHNY and SVGAGI (reference sequence). CDR3 DNA: TGTGCCAGCACCCGGGACAGGGCGGGGGGCTACACCTTC. Protein product: CASTRDRAGGYTF.

V is TRBV20-1 and J is TRBJ1-1; D possibly corresponds to TRBD1 (5 bases). The CDR3 is made up of 11 amino acids. CDR1 DFQATT and CDR2 SNEGSKA come from the germline V gene (reference sequence). Trimming pared 7 bases from V and 6 bases from J, leaving 12 bases between. DNA for the CDR3: TGCAGTGTTAGGCAGGGCCCTGAAGCTTTCTTT. Encoded protein: CSVRQGPEAFF.

The count of this clone is one. This chain uses TRBV9 with TRBJ1-4; 7 positions agree with TRBD1. The length of the CDR3 is 15 residues. V gave up 1 base and J gave up 3 bases; unmatched junction bases: 3. Germline values: CDR1 SGDLS, CDR2 YYNGEE. Here the CDR3 DNA reads TGTGCCAGCAGCGTAACAGGGGAGTCTAATGAAAAACTGTTTTTT. Its translation: CASSVTGESNEKLFF. The full variable domain, rest sourced from reference TRBV9 and TRBJ1-4, is DSGVTQTPKHLITATGQRVTLRCSPRSGDLSVYWYQQSLDQGLQFLIQYYNGEERAKGNILERFSAQQFPDLHSELNLSSLELGDSALYFCASSVTGESNEKLFFGSGTQLSVL.

This sequence joins TRBV15 and TRBJ1-1; 8 bases fit TRBD1. The germline V gene has CDR1 LNHNV and CDR2 YYDKDF (reference sequence). Losses at the gene ends were 1 base for V and 8 bases for J; bases not matched to a gene: 3. The CDR3 contains 13 residues. The CDR3: CATSRVQGAEAFF. The CDR3 nucleotides are TGTGCCACCAGCAGAGTGCAGGGGGCGGAAGCTTTCTTT. Complete variable domain (other parts from reference TRBV15 and TRBJ1-1): DAMVIQNPRYQVTQFGKPVTLSCSQTLNHNVMYWYQQKSSQAPKLLFHYYDKDFNNEADTPDNFQSRRPNTSFCFLDIRSPGLGDTAMYLCATSRVQGAEAFFGQGTRLTVV.

This rearrangement joins TRBV6-5 to TRBJ2-5; possibly TRBD1 for D (5 bases). Germline lookup yields CDR1 MNHEY and CDR2 SVGAGI. The CDR3 runs 13 residues. V was pared by 2 bases and J by 5 bases, with 9 bases between. The CDR3 protein is CASSYQGLETQYF. CDR3 nucleotides: TGTGCCAGCAGTTACCAGGGTCTGGAGACCCAGTACTTC.